Listed here is a single T cell receptor (beta chain). The antigen is undetermined. Trimming left V 2 bases short and J 0 bases short, with 13 bases between. Germline V gene data show CDR1 as SGHAT and CDR2 as FQNNGV. The CDR3 loop spans 16 amino acids. The primer mix had 60 Vbeta and 13 Jbeta primers. Generated by immunoSEQ multiplex PCR, the TCRdb table keeps only in-frame clones and is missing some. The table shows roughly 180,000 clones, with roughly four fifths occurring only once. This sample was included in a study of cytomegalovirus exposure and HLA in healthy donors. Study observations and caveats: A later analysis linked 15,000 to 20,000 TCR beta sequences to HLA alleles at 0.05 false discovery rate. TCR association rates varied by HLA locus in a later analysis, with DRB1 highest and HLA-C lowest. Common viral pathogens (according to a later analysis) appeared linked to several of the most significant clusters. Usually a TCR sequence was rare, but some public TCRs were found in many donors.

Source material: PBMCs. The rearrangement links TRBV11-2 to TRBJ1-1; a possible D gene is TRBD1 (6 bases). This TCR was sampled from a female donor in good health and CMV-seronegative. Here the CDR3 DNA reads TGTGCCAGCAGCTTATCCCGGACAGTTCTGAACACTGAAGCTTTCTTT. It specifies CASSLSRTVLNTEAFF.